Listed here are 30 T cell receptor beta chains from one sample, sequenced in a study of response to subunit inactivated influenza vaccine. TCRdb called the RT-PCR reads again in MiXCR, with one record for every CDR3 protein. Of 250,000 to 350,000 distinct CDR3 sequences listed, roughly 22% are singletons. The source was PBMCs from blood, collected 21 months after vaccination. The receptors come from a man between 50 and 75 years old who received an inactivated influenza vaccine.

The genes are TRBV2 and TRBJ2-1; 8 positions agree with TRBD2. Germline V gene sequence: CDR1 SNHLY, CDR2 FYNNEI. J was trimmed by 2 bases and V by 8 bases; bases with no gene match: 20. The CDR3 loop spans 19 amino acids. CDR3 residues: CASCCGPVGGRIPYNEQFF. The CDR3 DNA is TGTGCCAGCTGCTGCGGGCCTGTCGGCGGGAGGATACCCTACAATGAGCAGTTCTTC.

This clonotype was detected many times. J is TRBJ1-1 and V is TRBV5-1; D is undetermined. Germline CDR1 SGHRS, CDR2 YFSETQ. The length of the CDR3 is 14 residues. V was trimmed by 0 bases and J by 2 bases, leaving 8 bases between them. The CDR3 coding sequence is TGCGCCAGCAGCTTGGAAGCCGGTAACACTGAAGCTTTCTTT. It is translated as CASSLEAGNTEAFF.

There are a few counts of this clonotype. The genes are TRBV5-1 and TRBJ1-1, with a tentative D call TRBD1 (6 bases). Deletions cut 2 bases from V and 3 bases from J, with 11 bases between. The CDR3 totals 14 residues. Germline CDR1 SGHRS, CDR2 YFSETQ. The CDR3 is CASSFTGADTEAFF. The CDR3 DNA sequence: TGCGCCAGCAGCTTTACGGGGGCGGACACTGAAGCTTTCTTT.

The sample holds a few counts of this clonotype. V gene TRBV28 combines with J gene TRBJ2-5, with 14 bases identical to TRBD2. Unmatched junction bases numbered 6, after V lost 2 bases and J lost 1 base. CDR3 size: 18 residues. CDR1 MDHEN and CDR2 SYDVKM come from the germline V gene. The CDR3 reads CASSLGTSGSPIQETQYF. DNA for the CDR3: TGTGCCAGCAGTTTAGGGACTAGCGGGAGCCCTATCCAAGAGACCCAGTACTTC. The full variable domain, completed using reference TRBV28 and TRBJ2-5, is DVKVTQSSRYLVKRTGEKVFLECVQDMDHENMFWYRQDPGLGLRLIYFSYDVKMKEKGDIPEGYSVSREKKERFSLILESASTNQTSMYLCASSLGTSGSPIQETQYFGPGTRLLVL.

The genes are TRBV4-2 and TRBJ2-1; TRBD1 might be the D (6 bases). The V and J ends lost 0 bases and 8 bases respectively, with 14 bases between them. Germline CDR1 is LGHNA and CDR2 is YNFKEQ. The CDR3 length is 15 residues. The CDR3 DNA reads TGTGCCAGCAGCCAAGACCTGCGGACAGTTGATGAGCAGTTCTTC. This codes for CASSQDLRTVDEQFF.

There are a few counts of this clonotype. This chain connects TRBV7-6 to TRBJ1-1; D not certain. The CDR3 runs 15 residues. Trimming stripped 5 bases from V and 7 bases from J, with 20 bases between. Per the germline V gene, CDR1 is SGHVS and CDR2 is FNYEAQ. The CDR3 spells CASSTTGAPRGEAFF. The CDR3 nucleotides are TGTGCCAGCAGCACTACCGGCGCCCCCCGCGGTGAAGCTTTCTTT.

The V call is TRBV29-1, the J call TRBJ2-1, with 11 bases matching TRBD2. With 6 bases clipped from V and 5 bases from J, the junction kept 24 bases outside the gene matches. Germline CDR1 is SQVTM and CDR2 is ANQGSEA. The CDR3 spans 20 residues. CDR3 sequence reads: CSVEKLFRGLAALTNNEQFF. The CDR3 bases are TGCAGCGTAGAGAAACTTTTCCGGGGACTAGCGGCCCTTACAAACAATGAGCAGTTCTTC.

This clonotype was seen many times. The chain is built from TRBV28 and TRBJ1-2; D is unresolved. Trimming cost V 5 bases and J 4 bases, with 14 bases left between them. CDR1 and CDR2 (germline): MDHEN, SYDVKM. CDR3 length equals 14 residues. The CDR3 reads CASSREANSYGYTF. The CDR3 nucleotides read TGTGCCAGCAGTCGGGAGGCTAATAGCTATGGCTACACCTTC.

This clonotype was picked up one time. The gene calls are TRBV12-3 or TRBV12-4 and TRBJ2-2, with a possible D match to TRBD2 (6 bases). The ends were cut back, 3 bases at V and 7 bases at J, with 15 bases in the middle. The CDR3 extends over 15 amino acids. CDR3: CASSLEGRTFGELFF. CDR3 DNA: TGTGCCAGCAGTTTGGAGGGAAGGACCTTCGGGGAGCTGTTTTTT.

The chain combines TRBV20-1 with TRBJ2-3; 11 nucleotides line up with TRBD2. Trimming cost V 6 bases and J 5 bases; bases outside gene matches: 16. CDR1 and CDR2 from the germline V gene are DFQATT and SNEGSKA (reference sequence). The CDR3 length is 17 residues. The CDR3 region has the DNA TGCAGTGCCGAGGATTTCATTAGCGGGAGGGCCAGAGATACGCAGTATTTT. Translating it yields CSAEDFISGRARDTQYF.

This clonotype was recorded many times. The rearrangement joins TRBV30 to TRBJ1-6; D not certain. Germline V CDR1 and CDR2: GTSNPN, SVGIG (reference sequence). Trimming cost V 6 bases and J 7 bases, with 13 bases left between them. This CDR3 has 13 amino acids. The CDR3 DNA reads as TGTGCCTGTCTAGGGCAGACGAATTCACCCCTCCACTTT. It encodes CACLGQTNSPLHF.

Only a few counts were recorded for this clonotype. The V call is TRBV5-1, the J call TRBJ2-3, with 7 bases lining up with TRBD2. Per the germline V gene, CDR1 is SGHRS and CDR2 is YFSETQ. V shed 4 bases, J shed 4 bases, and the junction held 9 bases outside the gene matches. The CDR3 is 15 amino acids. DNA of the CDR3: TGCGCCAGCAGCGGGATAGCGGGTATGGCAGATACGCAGTATTTT. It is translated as CASSGIAGMADTQYF.

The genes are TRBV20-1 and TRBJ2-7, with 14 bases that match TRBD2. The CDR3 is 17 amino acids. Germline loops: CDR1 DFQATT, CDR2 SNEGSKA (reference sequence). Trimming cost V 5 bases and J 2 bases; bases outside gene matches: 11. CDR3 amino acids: CSARPGTSGSNPYEQYF. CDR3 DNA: TGCAGTGCTCGTCCCGGGACTAGCGGGAGTAACCCCTACGAGCAGTACTTC.

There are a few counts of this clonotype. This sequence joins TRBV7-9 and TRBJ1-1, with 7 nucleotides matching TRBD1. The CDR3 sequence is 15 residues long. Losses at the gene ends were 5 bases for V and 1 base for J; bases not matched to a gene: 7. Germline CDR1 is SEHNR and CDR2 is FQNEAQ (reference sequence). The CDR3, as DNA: TGTGCCAGCAGCCCCCGGGGACAGAGGAACACTGAAGCTTTCTTT. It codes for CASSPRGQRNTEAFF.

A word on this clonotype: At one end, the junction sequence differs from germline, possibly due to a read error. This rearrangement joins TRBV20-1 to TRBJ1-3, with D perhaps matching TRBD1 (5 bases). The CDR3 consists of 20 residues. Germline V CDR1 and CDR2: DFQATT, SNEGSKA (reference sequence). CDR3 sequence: CCAREVLPGRDPFSGNTIYF. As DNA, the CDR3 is TGCTGTGCTAGAGAGGTGTTGCCGGGCAGGGACCCTTTCTCTGGAAACACCATATATTTT.

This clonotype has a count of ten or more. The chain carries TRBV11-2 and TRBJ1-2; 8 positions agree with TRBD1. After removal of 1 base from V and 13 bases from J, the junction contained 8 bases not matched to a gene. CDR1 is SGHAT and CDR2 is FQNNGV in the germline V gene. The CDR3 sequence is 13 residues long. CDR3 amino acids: CASSLGRGPFLTF. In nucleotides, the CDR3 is TGTGCCAGCAGCTTAGGCAGGGGGCCTTTTCTCACCTTC. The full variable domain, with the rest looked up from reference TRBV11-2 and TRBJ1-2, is EAGVAQSPRYKIIEKRQSVAFWCNPISGHATLYWYQQILGQGPKLLIQFQNNGVVDDSQLPKDRFSAERLKGVDSTLKIQPAKLEDSAVYLCASSLGRGPFLTFGSGTRLTVV.

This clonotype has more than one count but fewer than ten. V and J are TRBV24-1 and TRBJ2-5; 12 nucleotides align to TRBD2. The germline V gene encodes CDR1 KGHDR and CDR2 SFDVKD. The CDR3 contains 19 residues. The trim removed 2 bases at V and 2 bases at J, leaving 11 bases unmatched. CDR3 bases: TGTGCCACCAGTGATTCGACTAGCGGGAGTTGGAGTGGTCAAGAGACCCAGTACTTC. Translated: CATSDSTSGSWSGQETQYF.

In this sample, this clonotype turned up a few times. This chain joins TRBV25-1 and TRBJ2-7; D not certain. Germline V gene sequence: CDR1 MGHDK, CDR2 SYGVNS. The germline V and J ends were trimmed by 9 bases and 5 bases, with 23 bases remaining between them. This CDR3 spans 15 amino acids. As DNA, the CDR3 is TGTGCCAGAACCCCTAGGTTCCGCTGGTTTGACGAGCAGTACTTC. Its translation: CARTPRFRWFDEQYF.

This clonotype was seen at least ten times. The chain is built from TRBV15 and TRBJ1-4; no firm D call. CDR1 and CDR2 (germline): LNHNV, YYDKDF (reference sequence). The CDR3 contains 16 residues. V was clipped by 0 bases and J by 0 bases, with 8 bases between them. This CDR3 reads CATSRERTATNEKLFF. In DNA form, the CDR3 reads TGTGCCACCAGCAGAGAAAGAACAGCAACTAATGAAAAACTGTTTTTT.

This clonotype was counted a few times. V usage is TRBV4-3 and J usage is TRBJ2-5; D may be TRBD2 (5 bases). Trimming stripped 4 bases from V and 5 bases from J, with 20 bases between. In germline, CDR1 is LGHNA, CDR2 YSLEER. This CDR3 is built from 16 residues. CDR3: CASSRISGREKETQYF. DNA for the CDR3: TGCGCCAGCAGCCGTATCTCAGGACGGGAAAAGGAGACCCAGTACTTC.

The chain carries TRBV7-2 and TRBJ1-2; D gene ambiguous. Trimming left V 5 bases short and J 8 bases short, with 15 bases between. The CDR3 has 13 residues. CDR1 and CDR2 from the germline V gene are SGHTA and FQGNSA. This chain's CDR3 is CASSPAGPWGYTF. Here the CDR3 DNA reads TGTGCCAGCAGCCCCGCGGGCCCCTGGGGCTACACCTTC.

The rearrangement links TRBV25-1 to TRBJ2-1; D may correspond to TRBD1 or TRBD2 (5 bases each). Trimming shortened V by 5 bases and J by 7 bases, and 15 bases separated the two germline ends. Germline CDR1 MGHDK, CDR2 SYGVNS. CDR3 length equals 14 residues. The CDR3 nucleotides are TGTGCCAGCAGTCCTACGGGGCCCTTGAATGAGCAGTTCTTC. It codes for CASSPTGPLNEQFF. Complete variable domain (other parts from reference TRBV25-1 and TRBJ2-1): EADIYQTPRYLVIGTGKKITLECSQTMGHDKMYWYQQDPGMELHLIHYSYGVNSTEKGDLSSESTVSRIRTEHFPLTLESARPSHTSQYLCASSPTGPLNEQFFGPGTRLTVL.

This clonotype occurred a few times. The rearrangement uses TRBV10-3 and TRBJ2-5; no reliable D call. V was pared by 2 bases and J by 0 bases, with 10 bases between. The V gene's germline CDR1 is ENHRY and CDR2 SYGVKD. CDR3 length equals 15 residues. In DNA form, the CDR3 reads TGTGCCATCAGTGAGCCCGGACGTTACCAAGAGACCCAGTACTTC. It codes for CAISEPGRYQETQYF.

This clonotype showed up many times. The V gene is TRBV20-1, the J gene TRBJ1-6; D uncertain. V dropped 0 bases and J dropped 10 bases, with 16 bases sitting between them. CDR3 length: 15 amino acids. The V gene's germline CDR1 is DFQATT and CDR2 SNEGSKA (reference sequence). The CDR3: CSARDREREASPLHF. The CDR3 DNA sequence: TGCAGTGCTAGAGATCGGGAAAGGGAAGCATCACCCCTCCACTTT.

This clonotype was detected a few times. The CDR3 spells CASSLSVGAKNIQYF. The CDR3 DNA follows: TGTGCCAGCAGCCTGAGCGTCGGGGCCAAAAACATTCAGTACTTC. The chain carries TRBV3-1 and TRBJ2-4; no definite D call. The CDR3 loop spans 15 amino acids. Germline V gene data show CDR1 as LGHDT and CDR2 as YNNKEL (reference sequence). Trimming pared 4 bases from V and 1 base from J, leaving 11 bases between.

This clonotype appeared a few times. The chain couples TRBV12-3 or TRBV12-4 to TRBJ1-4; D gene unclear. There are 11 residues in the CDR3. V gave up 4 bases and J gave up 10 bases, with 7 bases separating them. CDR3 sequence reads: CASSWTGKLFF. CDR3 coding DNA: TGTGCCAGCAGTTGGACCGGAAAACTGTTTTTT.

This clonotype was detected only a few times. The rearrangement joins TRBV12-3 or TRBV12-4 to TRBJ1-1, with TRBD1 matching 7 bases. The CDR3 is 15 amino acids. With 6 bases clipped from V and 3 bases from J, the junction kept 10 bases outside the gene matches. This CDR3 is CASSPWTGADTEAFF. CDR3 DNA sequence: TGTGCCAGCAGCCCTTGGACAGGCGCGGACACTGAAGCTTTCTTT.

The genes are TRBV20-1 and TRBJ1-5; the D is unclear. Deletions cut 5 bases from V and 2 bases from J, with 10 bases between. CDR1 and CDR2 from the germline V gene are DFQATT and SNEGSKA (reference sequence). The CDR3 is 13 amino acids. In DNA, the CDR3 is TGCAGTGCTCAAAAAGGCGGCAATCAGCCCCAGCATTTT. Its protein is CSAQKGGNQPQHF.

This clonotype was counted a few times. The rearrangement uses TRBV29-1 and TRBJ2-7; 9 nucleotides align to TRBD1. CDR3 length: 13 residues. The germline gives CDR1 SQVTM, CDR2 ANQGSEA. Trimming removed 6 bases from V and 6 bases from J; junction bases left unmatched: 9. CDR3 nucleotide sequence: TGCAGCGTCAGGACGGGACAGGGACCCGAGCAGTACTTC. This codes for CSVRTGQGPEQYF.

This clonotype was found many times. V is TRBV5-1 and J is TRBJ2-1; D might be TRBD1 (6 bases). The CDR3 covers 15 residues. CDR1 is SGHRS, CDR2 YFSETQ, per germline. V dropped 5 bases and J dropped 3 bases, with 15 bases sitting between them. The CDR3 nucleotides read TGCGCCAGCAGTCCGAGTGGGGGCCTCTACAATGAGCAGTTCTTC. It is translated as CASSPSGGLYNEQFF. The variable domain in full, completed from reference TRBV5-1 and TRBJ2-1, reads KAGVTQTPRYLIKTRGQQVTLSCSPISGHRSVSWYQQTPGQGLQFLFEYFSETQRNKGNFPGRFSGRQFSNSRSEMNVSTLELGDSALYLCASSPSGGLYNEQFFGPGTRLTVL.